Shown below are 8 T cell receptor beta chains from a single sample sequenced in a study of CD8+ T cells in alopecia areata. Reverse transcription of extracted RNA yielded cDNA, which provided the sequencing template. Profiled with immunoSEQ multiplex PCR; TCRdb holds only in-frame clones, not every one. Of around 250,000 clones listed, roughly 69% were seen once; the top ten hold approximately 1.2%. The sample in question was CD4+ T cells sorted from blood, obtained at week 0. These receptors were taken from a human donor with alopecia areata.

The V call is TRBV4-1, the J call TRBJ1-2; unclear D gene. Trimming took off 3 bases at V and 4 bases at J, with 6 bases between the two ends. Germline V gene sequence: CDR1 MGHRA, CDR2 YSYEKL. This CDR3 has 12 residues. CDR3 region: CASSHMVYGYTF. CDR3 nucleotides: TGCGCCAGCAGCCATATGGTCTATGGCTACACCTTC.

V and J are TRBV18 and TRBJ1-1; perhaps TRBD1 as D (5 bases). V was clipped by 3 bases and J by 11 bases, with 16 bases between them. The CDR3 extends over 13 amino acids. From germline, CDR1 is KGHSH and CDR2 LQKENI. The CDR3, as DNA: TGTGCCAGCTCACCCTCGACAAGCGGGGGGGCTTTCTTT. It translates to CASSPSTSGGAFF. Filled out from reference TRBV18 and TRBJ1-1, the complete variable domain reads NAGVMQNPRHLVRRRGQEARLRCSPMKGHSHVYWYRQLPEEGLKFMVYLQKENIIDESGMPKERFSAEFPKEGPSILRIQQVVRGDSAAYFCASSPSTSGGAFFGQGTRLTVV.

Only one count was recorded for this clone. The gene calls are TRBV27 and TRBJ1-4; 11 positions agree with TRBD1. There are 16 residues in the CDR3. Germline loops: CDR1 MNHEY, CDR2 SMNVEV (reference sequence). V lost 5 bases and J lost 7; bases outside the gene matches: 9. The CDR3: CASSRVSGQGVEKLFF. In DNA, the CDR3 is TGTGCCAGCAGTCGGGTTTCGGGACAGGGGGTTGAAAAACTGTTTTTT. The full variable domain, in which reference TRBV27 and TRBJ1-4 provide the parts outside the CDR3, is EAQVTQNPRYLITVTGKKLTVTCSQNMNHEYMSWYRQDPGLGLRQIYYSMNVEVTDKGDVPEGYKVSRKEKRNFPLILESPSPNQTSLYFCASSRVSGQGVEKLFFGSGTQLSVL.

The genes are TRBV6-5 and TRBJ2-7; TRBD1 or TRBD2 may be the D gene (5 bases each). This CDR3 region has 14 residues. CDR1 and CDR2 (germline): MNHEY, SVGAGI. V was cut by 5 bases and J by 0 bases, with 11 bases left in between. In nucleotides, the CDR3 is TGTGCCAGCAGTCTAAGGGACGGCTCCTACGAGCAGTACTTC. This codes for CASSLRDGSYEQYF.

The chain uses TRBV30 and TRBJ2-6, with TRBD1 as a possible D gene (6 bases). The CDR3 is made up of 15 amino acids. Trimming removed 2 bases at V and 3 bases at J, with 11 bases between. Per the germline V gene, CDR1 is GTSNPN and CDR2 is SVGIG (reference sequence). Written as DNA, the CDR3 is TGTGCCTGGAGTACCAGGGGACGTGGGGCCAACGTCCTGACTTTC. As protein: CAWSTRGRGANVLTF.

The chain is built from TRBV30 and TRBJ1-3; D call uncertain. The germline V gene has CDR1 GTSNPN and CDR2 SVGIG (reference sequence). There are 14 residues in the CDR3. V was clipped by 3 bases and J by 0 bases, with 9 bases between them. The CDR3 nucleotides read TGTGCCTGGAGCTTTATGTTCTCTGGAAACACCATATATTTT. It yields the protein CAWSFMFSGNTIYF.

This clone was detected a few times. The V call is TRBV29-1, the J call TRBJ2-3; D is possibly TRBD1 (6 bases). Germline V gives CDR1 SQVTM, CDR2 ANQGSEA. The CDR3 sequence is 14 residues long. The germline V and J ends were trimmed by 1 base and 4 bases, with 12 bases remaining between them. The CDR3 loop is CSVEGAKGADTQYF. Here the CDR3 DNA reads TGCAGCGTTGAAGGGGCCAAGGGGGCAGATACGCAGTATTTT.

This clone showed up just a few times. The rearrangement joins TRBV7-8 to TRBJ2-1; 11 nucleotides line up with TRBD2. V was clipped by 6 bases and J by 2 bases; unmatched bases: 6. The CDR3 totals 16 residues. Germline V CDR1 and CDR2: SGHVS, FQNEAQ. The CDR3 loop reads CASRKHSGGAYNEQFF. The CDR3 nucleotides are TGTGCCAGCAGGAAACATAGCGGGGGGGCCTACAATGAGCAGTTCTTC. The whole variable domain, filled in from reference TRBV7-8 and TRBJ2-1, reads GAGVSQSPRYKVAKRGQDVALRCDPISGHVSLFWYQQALGQGPEFLTYFQNEAQLDKSGLPSDRFFAERPEGSVSTLKIQRTQQEDSAVYLCASRKHSGGAYNEQFFGPGTRLTVL.